This entry features one T cell receptor (beta chain) sequence. V shed 2 bases and J shed 4 bases, with 8 bases lying between them. The length of the CDR3 is 13 residues. CDR1 is MNHEY and CDR2 is SVGAGI in the germline V gene. Assay used: immunoSEQ multiplex PCR; TCRdb lists only in-frame clones, some missing. Among fewer than 110,000 clones listed, around 88% were seen once. This sample was taken from a study of blood T cell repertoires in COVID-19. Study-wide context: Samples came from the United States, Italy and Spain, spanning acute and convalescent COVID-19. In each case, the material was cDNA or gDNA derived from T cells, B-cell-depleted T cells, or PBMCs.

The chain links TRBV6-5 to TRBJ1-1; D gene uncertain. This TCR was recovered from a man aged 45-60 years with active or convalescent COVID-19. The sample comprised peripheral blood. The CDR3 reads CASSYGWSTEAFF. DNA of the CDR3: TGTGCCAGCAGTTACGGTTGGAGCACTGAAGCTTTCTTT.